This is a list of T cell receptor beta chains from one sample in a study of blood T cell repertoires in COVID-19. Repertoires were generated with immunoSEQ multiplex PCR, while TCRdb's copy carries only in-frame clones and drops some. This sample has 450,000 to 500,000 clones; roughly 87% occur once, and the top ten carry 0.65% to 0.9%. The source material was PBMCs or T cells enriched from blood (not recorded which). Receptors were obtained from a young woman who had recovered from COVID-19. Each CDR3 is given with its conserved first and last residue. D genes are given only for firm matches. Clone size, where shown, is once, few, many, or a class for clones that have expanded.

>once|15|TRBV18|-|TRBJ2-6
CASSPSPSGANVLTF
TGTGCCAGCTCACCGAGCCCATCTGGGGCCAACGTCCTGACTTTC
>-|13|TRBV19|-|TRBJ1-5
CASSILEDQPQHF
TGTGCCAGTAGTATTCTAGAGGATCAGCCCCAGCATTTT
>-|16|TRBV6-1|-|TRBJ2-1
CASSEEVARGDNEQFF
TGTGCCAGCAGTGAAGAAGTCGCCAGGGGGGACAATGAGCAGTTCTTC
>-|15|TRBV10-3|-|TRBJ2-1
CASTAGMTVNNEQFF
TGTGCCTCCACGGCAGGGATGACGGTAAACAATGAGCAGTTCTTC
>-|13|TRBV28|-|TRBJ2-5
CASSLRFGETQYF
TGTGCCAGCAGTTTACGTTTCGGGGAGACCCAGTACTTC
>once|13|TRBV2|TRBD1|TRBJ1-1
CAANSQGDTEAFF
TGTGCCGCTAACTCACAGGGGGACACTGAAGCTTTCTTT
>-|18|TRBV12-5|-|TRBJ1-5
CASGLVRGWNSGNQPQHF
TGTGCTAGTGGTTTGGTACGAGGTTGGAACTCCGGCAATCAGCCCCAGCATTTT
>-|15|TRBV6-1|-|TRBJ2-3
CASSETVAGSDTQYF
TGTGCCAGCAGTGAAACGGTGGCGGGCTCGGATACGCAGTATTTT
>-|15|TRBV29-1|-|TRBJ1-2
CSVVSTGPLNYGYTF
TGCAGCGTTGTCTCGACAGGTCCGCTTAACTATGGCTACACCTTC
>-|13|TRBV12-3/TRBV12-4|-|TRBJ2-1
CASSLSSYNEQFF
TGTGCCAGCAGCCTAAGCTCCTACAATGAGCAGTTCTTC
>-|16|TRBV7-6|TRBD1|TRBJ1-3
CASSSGQGVDGNTIYF
TGTGCCAGCAGCTCAGGACAGGGGGTTGATGGAAACACCATATATTTT
>-|13|TRBV5-1|TRBD1|TRBJ1-2
CASSLSEGQGYTF
TGCGCCAGCAGCTTGAGCGAGGGACAGGGCTACACCTTC
>-|18|TRBV5-1|TRBD1|TRBJ1-2
CASSLLPQGQVSKGDYTF
TGCGCCAGCAGCCTTTTACCTCAAGGACAGGTTTCTAAGGGTGACTACACCTTC
>-|15|TRBV9|-|TRBJ2-1
CASSVELAQYNEQFF
TGTGCCAGCAGCGTAGAACTAGCACAGTACAATGAGCAGTTCTTC
>-|15|TRBV19|-|TRBJ1-3
CASSPGQNSGNTIYF
TGTGCCAGTAGCCCAGGACAGAACTCTGGAAACACCATATATTTT
>-|14|TRBV5-4|TRBD1|TRBJ2-7
CASSNRDREDEQYF
TGTGCCAGCAGCAACCGGGACAGGGAAGACGAGCAGTACTTC
>-|12|TRBV28|TRBD1|TRBJ2-7
CASSLSGGEQYF
TGTGCCAGCAGCTTATCAGGGGGCGAGCAGTACTTC
>-|15|TRBV3-1/TRBV3-2|TRBD2|TRBJ2-7
CASSQKGLVAHEQYF
TGTGCCAGCAGCCAAAAGGGACTAGTCGCGCACGAGCAGTACTTC
>-|14|TRBV2|-|TRBJ1-1
CASSVRVGGTEAFF
TGTGCCAGCAGTGTACGCGTAGGAGGCACTGAAGCTTTCTTT
>-|15|TRBV5-4|TRBD1|TRBJ2-7
CASTRDRGQGYEQYF
TGTGCCAGCACCCGCGATAGGGGGCAAGGCTACGAGCAGTACTTC
>-|14|TRBV19|-|TRBJ1-3
CASNPAGSGNTIYF
TGTGCCAGTAATCCCGCAGGCTCTGGAAACACCATATATTTT
>-|13|TRBV6-6|-|TRBJ1-1
CASTTVLNTEAFF
TGTGCCAGCACGACAGTCCTGAACACTGAAGCTTTCTTT
>-|14|TRBV19|TRBD1|TRBJ2-3
CASRIDRATDTQYF
TGTGCCAGTAGGATCGACAGGGCCACAGATACGCAGTATTTT
>-|14|TRBV9|-|TRBJ2-7
CASSVESRANEQYF
TGTGCCAGCAGCGTAGAATCTCGAGCGAACGAGCAGTACTTC
>once|15|TRBV4-1|-|TRBJ1-1
CASSQGQAGPPKAFF
TGCGCCAGCAGCCAAGGACAGGCTGGACCGCCTAAAGCTTTCTTT
>once|15|TRBV5-4|-|TRBJ2-2
CASSVGLSTVGELFF
TGTGCCAGCAGCGTCGGACTGAGCACCGTCGGGGAGCTGTTTTTT
>once|15|TRBV24-1|-|TRBJ2-2
CATSDGRRDTGELFF
TGTGCCACCAGTGACGGCAGGCGGGACACCGGGGAGCTGTTTTTT
>-|15|TRBV19|-|TRBJ1-5
CASSLTQGRNQPQHF
TGTGCCAGTAGTCTAACCCAGGGGCGCAATCAGCCCCAGCATTTT
>-|13|TRBV10-3|TRBD2|TRBJ2-3
CAIGGGGTDTQYF
TGTGCCATCGGCGGGGGTGGCACAGATACGCAGTATTTT
>-|15|TRBV19|-|TRBJ1-1
CASSKGLAMNTEAFF
TGTGCCAGTAGTAAGGGTCTAGCAATGAACACTGAAGCTTTCTTT
>-|17|TRBV2|TRBD2|TRBJ2-3
CASRKGTSGGVRDTQYF
TGTGCCAGCAGGAAAGGGACTAGCGGGGGGGTAAGAGATACGCAGTATTTT
>-|19|TRBV10-3|-|TRBJ1-6
CAISESQGRWDSYNSPLHF
TGTGCCATCAGTGAGTCGCAGGGGCGTTGGGACTCCTATAATTCACCCCTCCACTTT
>-|15|TRBV25-1|TRBD1|TRBJ1-5
CASSPDRGGNQPQHF
TGTGCCAGCAGTCCCGACAGGGGAGGCAATCAGCCCCAGCATTTT
>-|16|TRBV7-2|-|TRBJ2-5
CASSLARRGGWETQYF
TGTGCCAGCAGCTTAGCTAGGAGGGGGGGTTGGGAGACCCAGTACTTC
>-|14|TRBV6-5|-|TRBJ2-2
CASTLRRYTGELFF
TGTGCCAGCACCCTACGGAGGTACACCGGGGAGCTGTTTTTT
>-|14|TRBV7-9|-|TRBJ2-3
CASSWRQDTDTQYF
TGTGCCAGCAGCTGGAGACAGGACACAGATACGCAGTATTTT
>once|16|TRBV5-1|-|TRBJ1-1
CASSQNPGLFLSEAFF
TGCGCCAGCAGCCAAAACCCAGGGTTGTTCTTGTCTGAAGCTTTCTTT
>-|13|TRBV6-5|TRBD1|TRBJ2-5
CASTGTDQETQYF
TGTGCCAGCACCGGGACAGACCAAGAGACCCAGTACTTC
>few|18|TRBV23-1|TRBD2|TRBJ2-7
CASSQSWQGPGGSYEQYF
TGCGCCAGCAGTCAATCTTGGCAGGGACCTGGCGGGAGCTACGAGCAGTACTTC
>few|14|TRBV5-5|-|TRBJ1-4
CASSLGNFNEKLFF
TGTGCCAGCAGCTTGGGCAACTTTAATGAAAAACTGTTTTTT
>-|15|TRBV3-1/TRBV3-2|-|TRBJ1-4
CASSQSPRQNEKLFF
TGTGCCAGCAGCCAAAGCCCCAGGCAAAATGAAAAACTGTTTTTT
>-|16|TRBV4-2|-|TRBJ2-2
CASSQEAGEDTGELFF
TGTGCCAGCAGCCAAGAGGCAGGCGAAGACACCGGGGAGCTGTTTTTT
>once|14|TRBV24-1|TRBD1|TRBJ2-3
CATKRTGGTDTQYF
TGTGCCACCAAGAGGACAGGGGGAACAGATACGCAGTATTTT
>once|15|TRBV11-2|-|TRBJ2-7
CASSLDISLSYEQYF
TGTGCCAGCAGCTTAGATATTAGCCTCTCCTACGAGCAGTACTTC
>-|14|TRBV19|-|TRBJ1-1
CASSMLPFNTEAFF
TGTGCCAGTAGTATGCTACCGTTTAACACTGAAGCTTTCTTT
>-|13|TRBV9|-|TRBJ1-1
CASSQGTNTEAFF
TGTGCCAGCAGCCAGGGGACCAACACTGAAGCTTTCTTT
>-|18|TRBV6-1|TRBD1|TRBJ2-7
CASSEASTGTGSSREQYF
TGTGCCAGCAGTGAAGCAAGCACAGGGACAGGGTCGTCTCGGGAGCAGTACTTC
>few|15|TRBV2|-|TRBJ1-2
CASSWTLSQGYGYTF
TGTGCCAGCAGTTGGACACTTTCGCAGGGCTATGGCTACACCTTC
>-|15|TRBV5-6|-|TRBJ2-3
CASSSGGGGTDTQYF
TGTGCCAGCAGCTCCGGGGGTGGTGGCACAGATACGCAGTATTTT